A single sample gave rise to the 5 T cell receptor beta chains below, sequenced in a study of blood T cells in healthy people across ages. A second PCR of roughly 7 to 11 cycles used a sample-barcoded 5' primer and a J-beta primer mix. TCRdb itself ran the 5' RACE reads through MiXCR, one entry per CDR3 protein. The data show around 1,100,000 distinct CDR3 sequences, with roughly two fifths seen just once and around 14% held by the top ten. Sequences were obtained from blood. All receptors come from a man between 18 and 35 years old in good health.

The chain joins TRBV12-3 or TRBV12-4 to TRBJ1-1; TRBD1 is a possible D gene (5 bases). The CDR3 length is 15 residues. V was pared by 5 bases and J by 4 bases, with 17 bases between. The CDR3 region has the DNA TGTGCCAGCAGTCCGGACACCATTTGGGGCACTGAAGCTTTCTTT. Amino acids: CASSPDTIWGTEAFF.

The genes are TRBV10-3 and TRBJ2-7, with a tentative D call TRBD2 (5 bases). The germline CDR1 and CDR2 sequences are ENHRY and SYGVKD. The CDR3 consists of 14 residues. V gave up 0 bases and J gave up 3 bases, with 9 bases separating them. The CDR3 nucleotides are TGTGCCATCAGTGAGTCGAGTGAGGGCTACGAGCAGTACTTC. Residues: CAISESSEGYEQYF.

In this sample, this clonotype turned up a few times. This chain joins TRBV7-9 and TRBJ2-7; D unresolved. Germline assignment: CDR1 SEHNR and CDR2 FQNEAQ (reference sequence). The CDR3 totals 14 residues. The V end was cut by 4 bases, the J end by 2 bases, with 12 bases between. This CDR3 is CASSSFRIPYEQYF. The CDR3 coding sequence is TGTGCCAGCAGCTCGTTCAGAATTCCCTACGAGCAGTACTTC.

This chain connects TRBV5-1 to TRBJ1-2, with D uncertain. Germline CDR1 and CDR2: SGHRS and YFSETQ. The V end was cut by 1 base, the J end by 9 bases, with 10 bases between. This CDR3 is 12 amino acids long. The CDR3 DNA reads TGCGCCAGCAGCTTGCCGGATTTGCGCTACACCTTC. Translating gives CASSLPDLRYTF.

The chain uses TRBV6-7 and TRBJ1-2; D is unresolved. TRBV6-7 is labeled an ORF, and its function is uncertain. V was trimmed by 7 bases and J by 3 bases, leaving 24 bases between them. The CDR3 totals 17 residues. The DNA for the CDR3 is TGTGCCAGCACTCAATTGGTCCTGGGGTATGCGGACTATGGCTACACCTTC. It specifies CASTQLVLGYADYGYTF.